Listed here are 21 T cell receptor beta chains from one sample, sequenced in a study of B cell selection in AIRE deficiency (dated by TCRdb to about 2019). For sorting, conventional CD4 T cells were defined as CD4+CD127+ cells. Library creation used the immunoSEQ multiplex PCR assay. TCRdb re-hosts the immuneACCESS table, in-frame sequences only. Its copies lack some clones; in the studies checked, an unresolved V gene accounts for under half of them, and the cause for the rest is not known. In all, the sample holds 20,000 to 25,000 clones, and 95% to 97% of those were seen once. Of the sample, approximately 0.22% is held by the ten largest clones. Sequencing used conventional CD4+ T cells sorted from PBMCs. The receptors stem from a human donor with AIRE deficiency.

This clone is a singleton in its sample. The J gene is TRBJ2-1, the V gene TRBV28; TRBD2 matches at 8 bases. With V trimmed by 6 bases and J by 5 bases, 12 bases remained unmatched. Germline values: CDR1 MDHEN, CDR2 SYDVKM. The CDR3 contains 16 residues. The CDR3: CASRGYSGTLNNEQFF. The CDR3 nucleotides are TGTGCCAGCAGAGGATATAGCGGGACGCTGAACAATGAGCAGTTCTTC.

This rearrangement joins TRBV10-3 to TRBJ1-6; D not resolved. This CDR3 has 16 residues. Germline V gene sequence: CDR1 ENHRY, CDR2 SYGVKD. V was cut by 5 bases and J by 9 bases, with 20 bases left in between. The CDR3 loop is CAISWEGGGTFSPLHF. CDR3 nucleotides: TGTGCCATCAGTTGGGAGGGCGGCGGTACGTTTTCACCCCTCCACTTT.

This rearrangement joins TRBV4-2 to TRBJ1-6; tentative D call: TRBD1 (6 bases). Trimming stripped 0 bases from V and 7 bases from J, with 19 bases between. The CDR3 has 18 amino acids. Germline V gene data show CDR1 as LGHNA and CDR2 as YNFKEQ. CDR3 nucleotides: TGTGCCAGCAGCCAAGACTGGGGCAGGGGACTGGTAAATTCACCCCTCCACTTT. Translated, it gives CASSQDWGRGLVNSPLHF.

The chain recombines TRBV15 with TRBJ1-4; 9 nucleotides align to TRBD1. After removal of 1 base from V and 6 bases from J, the junction contained 12 bases not matched to a gene. The CDR3 extends over 18 amino acids. CDR1 and CDR2 (germline): LNHNV, YYDKDF (reference sequence). The DNA of the CDR3 is TGTGCCACCAGCAGAGGACAGGGGGTCAGCTTGGAATATGAAAAACTGTTTTTT. It encodes CATSRGQGVSLEYEKLFF.

The V call is TRBV5-1, the J call TRBJ1-5, with 7 nucleotides matching TRBD1. Unmatched junction bases numbered 7, after V lost 0 bases and J lost 1 base. Germline CDR1 and CDR2: SGHRS and YFSETQ. The CDR3 has 17 amino acids. The CDR3 DNA reads TGCGCCAGCAGCTTGGACGGCAGGGGGACGAGCAATCAGCCCCAGCATTTT. Translating it yields CASSLDGRGTSNQPQHF.

The gene calls are TRBV2 and TRBJ2-7; no firm D call. CDR1 SNHLY and CDR2 FYNNEI come from the germline V gene. Trimming removed 6 bases from V and 1 base from J, with 13 bases in between. CDR3 length: 14 amino acids. The CDR3 loop reads CASSQDRWSYEQYF. The CDR3 nucleotides are TGTGCCAGCAGCCAGGACCGGTGGTCCTACGAGCAGTACTTC.

The V and J genes are TRBV6-6 and TRBJ2-7, with 8 bases matching TRBD1. The germline gives CDR1 MNHNY, CDR2 SVGAGI (reference sequence). V trimming: 4 bases; J trimming: 4 bases; junction bases outside the gene matches: 9. CDR3 length: 15 residues. The CDR3 sequence is CASSSHGQGVYEQYF. The CDR3 DNA follows: TGTGCCAGCAGTTCCCACGGACAGGGTGTGTACGAGCAGTACTTC.

The rearrangement uses TRBV30 and TRBJ1-3; D possibly corresponds to TRBD1 (6 bases). The CDR3 loop spans 15 amino acids. Per the germline V gene, CDR1 is GTSNPN and CDR2 is SVGIG (reference sequence). V was pared by 2 bases and J by 1 base, with 12 bases between. The CDR3 DNA is TGTGCCTGGAGTACATATACAGGGTCTGGAAACACCATATATTTT. This encodes CAWSTYTGSGNTIYF.

The gene calls are TRBV19 and TRBJ2-2; D not resolved. The CDR3 extends over 12 amino acids. Germline V gene sequence: CDR1 LNHDA, CDR2 SQIVND (reference sequence). Trimming took 5 bases from V and 5 from J, leaving 6 bases between them. CDR3 DNA: TGTGCCAGTAGTGTTGGTACCGGGGAGCTGTTTTTT. Residues: CASSVGTGELFF.

DNA for the CDR3: TGTGCCAGCGGGACAGTACCCTATGGCTACACCTTC. Protein product: CASGTVPYGYTF. The chain joins TRBV28 to TRBJ1-2, with 7 bases fitting TRBD1. CDR3 length equals 12 residues. Germline trimming cut 8 bases from V and 4 bases from J; bases unmatched to any gene: 4. From germline, CDR1 is MDHEN and CDR2 SYDVKM.

The chain couples TRBV2 to TRBJ2-7; possibly TRBD1 for D (6 bases). The V gene's germline CDR1 is SNHLY and CDR2 FYNNEI. Deletions cut 6 bases from V and 0 bases from J, with 12 bases between. CDR3 length: 14 residues. The chain's CDR3 is CASRGTGTSYEQYF. In DNA, the CDR3 is TGTGCCAGCAGGGGCACAGGGACCTCCTACGAGCAGTACTTC.

The chain carries TRBV5-1 and TRBJ1-2; D is perhaps TRBD1 (6 bases). The CDR3 is 16 residues long. Between the trimmed V and J ends, which lost 0 bases and 4 bases, there was a span of 16 bases. Germline-derived CDR1 and CDR2 are SGHRS and YFSETQ. CDR3 in amino acids: CASSLGGGQSGYGYTF. The CDR3 DNA reads as TGCGCCAGCAGCTTGGGCGGAGGACAGTCGGGCTATGGCTACACCTTC.

J is TRBJ2-7 and V is TRBV19; unclear D gene. The ends were cut back, 5 bases at V and 4 bases at J, with 9 bases in the middle. CDR3 length: 12 amino acids. Germline V gives CDR1 LNHDA, CDR2 SQIVND (reference sequence). The CDR3 here is CASSGGSYEQYF. The CDR3 DNA reads TGTGCCAGTAGTGGCGGCTCTTACGAGCAGTACTTC. The full variable domain, in which reference TRBV19 and TRBJ2-7 provide the parts outside the CDR3, is DGGITQSPKYLFRKEGQNVTLSCEQNLNHDAMYWYRQDPGQGLRLIYYSQIVNDFQKGDIAEGYSVSREKKESFPLTVTSAQKNPTAFYLCASSGGSYEQYFGPGTRLTVT.

This clone has a single count. V gene TRBV10-3 combines with J gene TRBJ2-3; 12 bases align to TRBD2. This CDR3 spans 17 amino acids. Germline assignment: CDR1 ENHRY and CDR2 SYGVKD. V shed 8 bases and J 4 bases; nucleotides not matched to a gene: 13. The CDR3 here is CAISILAGGVVPDTQYF. CDR3 DNA sequence: TGTGCCATCTCCATCCTAGCGGGAGGGGTGGTCCCAGATACGCAGTATTTT.

V usage is TRBV7-4 and J usage is TRBJ2-5, with 11 bases aligning to TRBD2. The end of the DNA fits TRBJ2-7 better, so the J call may be wrong. Per germline, CDR1 SGHVT and CDR2 SQSDAQ. This CDR3 region has 18 residues. The CDR3 sequence is CASSTRGTGTSGLYEQYF. The DNA of the CDR3 is TGTGCCAGCAGCACTAGGGGGACGGGGACTAGCGGCCTATACGAGCAGTACTTC.

The chain recombines TRBV4-3 with TRBJ2-6, with D hard to call. Germline CDR1 reads LGHNA; CDR2 reads YSLEER. The CDR3 contains 15 residues. Trimming pared 0 bases from V and 0 bases from J, leaving 3 bases between. This CDR3 is CASSQDISGANVLTF. The DNA for the CDR3 is TGCGCCAGCAGCCAAGACATCTCTGGGGCCAACGTCCTGACTTTC.

The gene calls are TRBV10-3 and TRBJ2-2; D remains ambiguous. V shed 10 bases and J shed 4 bases, with 13 bases lying between them. This CDR3 has 13 amino acids. Germline V CDR1 and CDR2: ENHRY, SYGVKD. CDR3 sequence: CATLQDFTGELFF. CDR3 in DNA: TGTGCCACCCTCCAGGATTTCACCGGGGAGCTGTTTTTT.

This sequence joins TRBV11-3 and TRBJ2-3; 10 bases match TRBD2. V was clipped by 1 base and J by 2 bases; unmatched bases: 12. In germline, CDR1 is SGHNT, CDR2 YENEEA. This CDR3 has 19 amino acids. The CDR3 protein is CASSLGGWLAGAHTDTQYF. CDR3 coding DNA: TGTGCCAGCAGCTTAGGAGGGTGGCTAGCGGGAGCTCACACAGATACGCAGTATTTT.

The genes are TRBV6-1 and TRBJ1-1; no clear D gene. Germline V CDR1 and CDR2: MNHNS, SASEGT. The V end lost 6 bases, the J end lost 1 base, and 9 bases lay between the germline ends. The CDR3 spans 13 residues. CDR3 sequence: CASSGKSNTEAFF. CDR3 bases: TGTGCCAGCAGCGGGAAGTCGAACACTGAAGCTTTCTTT.

This chain joins TRBV7-9 and TRBJ2-3; D uncertain. Deletions cut 4 bases from V and 2 bases from J, with 4 bases between. Germline loops: CDR1 SEHNR, CDR2 FQNEAQ (reference sequence). The length of the CDR3 is 12 residues. CDR3 region: CASSSLTDTQYF. The CDR3 DNA reads as TGTGCCAGCAGCTCCCTCACAGATACGCAGTATTTT.

V and J are TRBV4-3 and TRBJ2-3, with TRBD2 matching over 11 bases. The CDR3 sequence is 16 residues long. The ends lost 3 bases at V and 5 bases at J; junction bases unmatched: 7. Per the germline V gene, CDR1 is LGHNA and CDR2 is YSLEER. The CDR3 loop is CASSHISGRAQDTQYF. The CDR3 region has the DNA TGCGCCAGCAGCCACATTAGCGGGAGGGCCCAAGATACGCAGTATTTT.